This T cell receptor (beta chain) was retrieved from a study of blood T cell repertoires in COVID-19. Whole-study context: Acute and convalescent COVID-19 specimens originated in the United States, Italy and Spain. Nucleic acid was either cDNA or gDNA, and it came from T cells, B-cell-depleted T cells, or PBMCs.

Per the original data handling: It was from reference gene primer amplification that nucleated cell counts were estimated. Profiling relied on immunoSEQ multiplex PCR, and the TCRdb table lists in-frame clones only, not all of them. V, J and clone size derive from that table, while D and trimming were established from the DNA sequence. Of approximately 260,000 clones detected, about 81% appear once; the ten largest clones hold around 12%. This receptor was taken from a woman in her sixties with active or convalescent COVID-19. Source material: peripheral blood.

In DNA form, the CDR3 reads TGTGCCAGCAGTCCCACAGGGGTTAATACCGGGGAGCTGTTTTTT. The encoded protein is CASSPTGVNTGELFF. The chain uses TRBV7-9 and TRBJ2-2, with 7 bases matching TRBD1. This CDR3 has 15 amino acids. Germline CDR1 is SEHNR and CDR2 is FQNEAQ (reference sequence). The V and J ends lost 6 bases and 5 bases, in that order; junction bases with no gene match: 9.